These 12 T cell receptor beta chains share one sample of origin, sequenced in a study of T cell responses to AZD1222 COVID-19 vaccine (dated by TCRdb to about 2021). The method behind the library was the immunoSEQ multiplex PCR assay. The immuneACCESS repertoire file appears here via TCRdb, limited to in-frame rearrangements. These files lack a portion of the clones; in checked studies, under half of the deficit traces to unresolved V genes, and the cause of the others is not known. Here the sample has about 110,000 clones; around 81% occur a single time. Of the sample, 4.6% falls within the top ten clones. The sample's time point label is to be understood as: baseline before first vaccination. Material: peripheral blood, obtained on day 0 of AZD1222 vaccination. Receptors were obtained from an adult in good health.

This clone was detected only once. The J gene is TRBJ1-2, the V gene TRBV3-1 (or the pseudogene TRBV3-2); no clear D. The CDR3 is made up of 14 amino acids. From germline, CDR1 is LGHDT and CDR2 YNNKEL (reference sequence). The V end lost 3 bases, the J end lost 3 bases, and 11 bases lay between the germline ends. Here the CDR3 reads CASSQRIGDYGYTF. CDR3 in DNA: TGTGCCAGCAGCCAGCGGATCGGGGACTATGGCTACACCTTC.

V usage is TRBV5-1 and J usage is TRBJ1-1; tentative D call: TRBD1 (5 bases). The germline CDR1 and CDR2 sequences are SGHRS and YFSETQ. Deletions cut 3 bases from V and 3 bases from J, with 15 bases between. The CDR3 loop spans 15 amino acids. The CDR3 loop is CASSSGPWDDTEAFF. In DNA form, the CDR3 reads TGCGCCAGCAGCTCGGGACCGTGGGACGACACTGAAGCTTTCTTT.

The CDR3 loop is CASSPSDANTGELFF. The CDR3, as DNA: TGTGCCAGCAGCCCCTCCGACGCGAACACCGGGGAGCTGTTTTTT. The chain joins TRBV7-6 to TRBJ2-2; no clear D. The CDR3 is made up of 15 amino acids. Germline loops: CDR1 SGHVS, CDR2 FNYEAQ. Trimming removed 5 bases from V and 0 bases from J, with 10 bases in between. Filled out from reference TRBV7-6 and TRBJ2-2, the complete variable domain reads GAGVSQSPRYKVTKRGQDVALRCDPISGHVSLYWYRQALGQGPEFLTYFNYEAQQDKSGLPNDRFSAERPEGSISTLTIQRTEQRDSAMYRCASSPSDANTGELFFGEGSRLTVL.

The chain is built from TRBV18 and TRBJ2-1; D gene uncertain. CDR1 and CDR2 from the germline V gene are KGHSH and LQKENI. V shed 5 bases and J shed 5 bases, with 4 bases lying between them. This CDR3 is built from 11 residues. CDR3: CASSVHNEQFF. For the CDR3, the DNA is TGTGCCAGCTCAGTTCACAATGAGCAGTTCTTC.

The chain combines TRBV27 with TRBJ1-5, with 7 bases identical to TRBD1. The CDR3 extends over 14 amino acids. Germline-derived CDR1 and CDR2 are MNHEY and SMNVEV (reference sequence). The J segment lost 0 bases and the V segment lost 7 bases, leaving 3 bases of the junction unmatched. Here the CDR3 reads CASNRGYSNQPQHF. CDR3 nucleotide sequence: TGTGCCAGCAACAGGGGTTATAGCAATCAGCCCCAGCATTTT.

This chain connects TRBV28 to TRBJ1-1; 8 bases match TRBD1. Germline CDR1 reads MDHEN; CDR2 reads SYDVKM. The CDR3 sequence is 14 residues long. Trimming at V came to 6 bases and at J to 7 bases, leaving 10 bases not matched to a gene. CDR3 sequence (DNA): TGTGCCAGCAGCCAAAGGAACAGGGGGGGTGAAGCTTTCTTT. Translated, it gives CASSQRNRGGEAFF.

This clone has only a few counts. The CDR3 sequence is CASSSSWAYEQYF. In nucleotides, the CDR3 is TGTGCCAGCAGTTCATCCTGGGCCTACGAGCAGTACTTC. The rearrangement uses TRBV12-3 or TRBV12-4 and TRBJ2-7, with no clear D. V lost 4 bases to trimming and J lost 2 bases, with 9 bases between them. The CDR3 is made up of 13 amino acids.

V and J are TRBV18 and TRBJ1-2, with D unresolved. Deletions cut 3 bases from V and 0 bases from J, with 17 bases between. Germline V gene data show CDR1 as KGHSH and CDR2 as LQKENI. This CDR3 contains 17 residues. The CDR3 bases are TGTGCCAGCTCACCCGACCAGGCAGAGTTAGCTAACTATGGCTACACCTTC. Protein sequence: CASSPDQAELANYGYTF. The variable domain in full, completed from reference TRBV18 and TRBJ1-2, reads NAGVMQNPRHLVRRRGQEARLRCSPMKGHSHVYWYRQLPEEGLKFMVYLQKENIIDESGMPKERFSAEFPKEGPSILRIQQVVRGDSAAYFCASSPDQAELANYGYTFGSGTRLTVV.

The chain couples TRBV4-1 to TRBJ2-7; 8 nucleotides agree with TRBD2. The germline V gene encodes CDR1 MGHRA and CDR2 YSYEKL. V dropped 0 bases and J dropped 3; count of bases not matched to a gene: 7. The CDR3 spans 16 residues. The CDR3 spells CASSQDIREGLYEQYF. CDR3 DNA sequence: TGCGCCAGCAGCCAAGATATTCGGGAGGGCCTCTACGAGCAGTACTTC.

In this sample, this clone is medium-sized. The J gene is TRBJ2-1, the V gene TRBV6-2 or TRBV6-3; 7 nucleotides match TRBD2. Trimming at V came to 2 bases and at J to 7 bases, leaving 11 bases not matched to a gene. Germline V lookup: CDR1 MNHEY, CDR2 SVGEGT. The CDR3 length is 16 residues. The CDR3 nucleotides are TGTGCCAGCAGTTACGGGCGGGAGCCGGGCGGTAATGAGCAGTTCTTC. Encoded protein: CASSYGREPGGNEQFF.

This rearrangement joins TRBV4-3 to TRBJ1-5; D is unclear. CDR1 is LGHNA and CDR2 is YSLEER in the germline V gene. CDR3 length equals 13 residues. V lost 3 bases and J 5 bases, leaving 8 bases between the germline ends. The CDR3 region has the DNA TGCGCCAGCAGCCAGGCGGAGTATCAGCCCCAGCATTTT. This gives the protein CASSQAEYQPQHF.

The gene calls are TRBV28 and TRBJ1-6; TRBD1 matches 7 bases. Germline loops: CDR1 MDHEN, CDR2 SYDVKM. V was clipped by 5 bases and J by 1 base; unmatched bases: 5. The CDR3 length is 16 residues. CDR3 DNA sequence: TGTGCCAGCAGTCCAGGGGGTAGGTCCTATAATTCACCCCTCCACTTT. Its translation: CASSPGGRSYNSPLHF. The full variable domain, in which reference TRBV28 and TRBJ1-6 provide the parts outside the CDR3, is DVKVTQSSRYLVKRTGEKVFLECVQDMDHENMFWYRQDPGLGLRLIYFSYDVKMKEKGDIPEGYSVSREKKERFSLILESASTNQTSMYLCASSPGGRSYNSPLHFGNGTRLTVT.